These 8 T cell receptor beta chains originate from one sample sequenced in a study of shared clonotypes between healthy human individuals. Data came from immunoSEQ multiplex PCR; TCRdb stores just in-frame clones and leaves some out. The data contain fewer than 650,000 clones, just over 75% of them singletons. Sequencing was done on a sample of PBMCs. All receptors derive from a woman aged 40 to 49 in good health. Some clones in this sample may be carry-over from other donors' samples.

The chain carries TRBV11-2 and TRBJ2-7; 8 bases match TRBD2. The V segment lost 8 bases and the J segment 3 bases; nucleotides outside the gene matches: 9. This CDR3 has 14 amino acids. The germline V gene encodes CDR1 SGHAT and CDR2 FQNNGV. CDR3 DNA: TGTGCCAGCGGGCAAGCGGGAGCTCTCTACGAGCAGTACTTC. Translated: CASGQAGALYEQYF.

This sequence joins TRBV28 and TRBJ1-1, with a weak D call TRBD1 (6 bases). From germline, CDR1 is MDHEN and CDR2 SYDVKM. V was clipped by 5 bases and J by 4 bases, with 17 bases between them. The CDR3 runs to 15 residues. For the CDR3, the DNA is TGTGCCAGCAGTCCCGAGAGGGGGGCGTTCACTGAAGCTTTCTTT. Encoded protein: CASSPERGAFTEAFF. Full variable domain (remainder filled in from reference TRBV28 and TRBJ1-1): DVKVTQSSRYLVKRTGEKVFLECVQDMDHENMFWYRQDPGLGLRLIYFSYDVKMKEKGDIPEGYSVSREKKERFSLILESASTNQTSMYLCASSPERGAFTEAFFGQGTRLTVV.

This clone was observed a single time. The rearrangement joins TRBV28 to TRBJ2-7; 12 bases match TRBD2. V was pared by 5 bases and J by 2 bases, with 4 bases of the junction left unmatched. This CDR3 region has 15 residues. Germline loops: CDR1 MDHEN, CDR2 SYDVKM. The CDR3 reads CASSPGLAGTYEQYF. The CDR3 region has the DNA TGTGCCAGCAGTCCGGGACTAGCGGGTACCTACGAGCAGTACTTC.

The genes are TRBV2 and TRBJ1-1; no clear D. Germline V gene lookup returns CDR1 SNHLY and CDR2 FYNNEI. This CDR3 is built from 9 residues. The V end lost 6 bases, the J end lost 7 bases, and 3 bases lay between the germline ends. This CDR3 reads CASSLEAFF. The CDR3 region has the DNA TGTGCCAGCAGCCTTGAAGCTTTCTTT. Full variable domain (missing parts from reference TRBV2 and TRBJ1-1): EPEVTQTPSHQVTQMGQEVILRCVPISNHLYFYWYRQILGQKVEFLVSFYNNEISEKSEIFDDQFSVERPDGSNFTLKIRSTKLEDSAMYFCASSLEAFFGQGTRLTVV.

The gene calls are TRBV19 and TRBJ1-2; the D is unclear. CDR3 length: 14 residues. Germline loops: CDR1 LNHDA, CDR2 SQIVND (reference sequence). Trimming shortened V by 7 bases and J by 3 bases, and 15 bases separated the two germline ends. CDR3 amino acids: CASTSFTGDYGYTF. CDR3 coding DNA: TGTGCCAGTACCTCCTTTACTGGGGACTATGGCTACACCTTC. Full variable domain (remainder filled in from reference TRBV19 and TRBJ1-2): DGGITQSPKYLFRKEGQNVTLSCEQNLNHDAMYWYRQDPGQGLRLIYYSQIVNDFQKGDIAEGYSVSREKKESFPLTVTSAQKNPTAFYLCASTSFTGDYGYTFGSGTRLTVV.

Only one count was recorded for this clone. The V and J genes are TRBV19 and TRBJ1-4, with D uncertain. Trimming removed 5 bases at V and 2 bases at J, with 9 bases between. CDR1 LNHDA and CDR2 SQIVND come from the germline V gene (reference sequence). The CDR3 covers 14 residues. The CDR3 region is CASSRTETNEKLFF. DNA of the CDR3: TGTGCCAGTAGTCGTACAGAGACTAATGAAAAACTGTTTTTT.

The chain has TRBV4-2 and TRBJ1-6; D call uncertain. V lost 1 base, J lost 0 bases, and 13 bases lay in between. Germline CDR1 reads LGHNA; CDR2 reads YNFKEQ. The CDR3 sequence is 18 residues long. CDR3 DNA: TGTGCCAGCAGCCAAGGGGCCTCCGGGAGCTCCTATAATTCACCCCTCCACTTT. Its protein product is CASSQGASGSSYNSPLHF.

V gene TRBV7-3 combines with J gene TRBJ2-1, with 10 bases aligning to TRBD1. The CDR3 spans 17 residues. CDR1 is SGHTA, CDR2 FQGTGA, per germline. V lost 5 bases and J lost 5; bases outside the gene matches: 12. CDR3 coding DNA: TGTGCCAGCAGCCCCGATCTGACAGGGGGCGCGAACAATGAGCAGTTCTTC. The encoded protein is CASSPDLTGGANNEQFF.